This T cell receptor beta chain was obtained from a study of Ad26.COV2.S vaccination and SARS-CoV-2 variants. This clone was counted many times. Libraries were prepared by immunoSEQ multiplex PCR; TCRdb keeps only in-frame clonotypes and omits some of them. The sample has about 680,000 clones, about 90% seen once. As to treatment: approximately 18 received Ad26.COV2.S at low or high dose, single or two shots; five or six received placebo; per-sample allocation not given. After the first vaccine or placebo injection, samples were drawn on day 63. This specimen was peripheral blood, taken in a trial of Ad26.COV2.S vaccine versus placebo. The TCR comes from a person between 18 and 65 years old who received the Ad26.COV2.S COVID-19 vaccine or a placebo.

CDR3 protein: CASSAYGGQGNTGELFF. CDR3 nucleotide sequence: TGTGCCAGCAGTGCCTACGGGGGACAGGGTAACACCGGGGAGCTGTTTTTT. The chain couples TRBV6-4 to TRBJ2-2; 9 bases map to TRBD1. The CDR3 loop spans 17 amino acids. V lost 4 bases and J lost 2; bases outside the gene matches: 8. Germline V gene sequence: CDR1 MRHNA, CDR2 SNTAGT.